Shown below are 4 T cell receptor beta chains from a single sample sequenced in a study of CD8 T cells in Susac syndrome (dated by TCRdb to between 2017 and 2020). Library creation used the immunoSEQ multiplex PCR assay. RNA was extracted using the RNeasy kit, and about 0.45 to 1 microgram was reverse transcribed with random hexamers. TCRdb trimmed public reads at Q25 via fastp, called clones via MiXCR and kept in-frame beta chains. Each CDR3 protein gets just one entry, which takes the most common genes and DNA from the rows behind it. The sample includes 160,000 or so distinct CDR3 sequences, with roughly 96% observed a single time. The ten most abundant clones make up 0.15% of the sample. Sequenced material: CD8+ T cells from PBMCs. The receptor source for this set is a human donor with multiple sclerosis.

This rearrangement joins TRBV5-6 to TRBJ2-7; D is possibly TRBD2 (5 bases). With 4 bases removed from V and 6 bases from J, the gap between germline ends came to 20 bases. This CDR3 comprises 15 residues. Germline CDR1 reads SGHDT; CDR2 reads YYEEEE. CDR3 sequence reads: CASSPRGLPPGEQYF. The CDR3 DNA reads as TGTGCCAGCAGCCCTCGGGGTCTCCCTCCCGGCGAGCAGTACTTC.

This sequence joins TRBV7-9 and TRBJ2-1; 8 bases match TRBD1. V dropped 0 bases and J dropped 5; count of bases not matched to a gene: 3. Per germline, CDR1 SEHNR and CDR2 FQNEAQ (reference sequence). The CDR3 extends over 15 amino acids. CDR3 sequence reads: CASSLATDRDNEQFF. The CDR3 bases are TGTGCCAGCAGCTTAGCCACGGACAGGGACAATGAGCAGTTCTTC.

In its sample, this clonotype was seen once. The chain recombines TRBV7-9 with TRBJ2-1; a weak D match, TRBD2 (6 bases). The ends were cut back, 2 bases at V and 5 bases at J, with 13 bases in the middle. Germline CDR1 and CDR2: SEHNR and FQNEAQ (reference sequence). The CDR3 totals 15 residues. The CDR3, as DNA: TGTGCCAGCAGCTTATCCGGCGGGGAGAACAATGAGCAGTTCTTC. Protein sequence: CASSLSGGENNEQFF.

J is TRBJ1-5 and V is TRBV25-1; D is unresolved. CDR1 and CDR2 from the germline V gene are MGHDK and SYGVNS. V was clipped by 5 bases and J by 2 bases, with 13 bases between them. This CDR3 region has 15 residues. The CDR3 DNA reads TGTGCCAGCAGTCCTTGGAGCGCGGGCAATCAGCCCCAGCATTTT. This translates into CASSPWSAGNQPQHF.